Ten or more counts support the clone carrying this T cell receptor beta chain. Its matching antigen is unknown. With each sample, at least 6 micrograms of total RNA were extracted. In germline, CDR1 is SGHRS, CDR2 YFSETQ. Between the trimmed V and J ends, which lost 2 bases and 2 bases, there was a span of 15 bases. The CDR3 totals 16 residues. The data were obtained in a study of blood T cells in healthy people across ages. The study, taken as a whole, reports: Among T cells, TCR beta diversity per million cells dropped roughly linearly as age rose. The authors considered diversity estimates from one million T cells to be underestimates.

A sample-barcoded 5' primer and a J-beta primer mix were used in a second PCR of about 6 to 12 cycles. TCRdb processed the 5' RACE reads anew with MiXCR; each CDR3 protein has one entry. The sample lists fewer than 2,000,000 distinct CDR3 sequences; about 31% were seen once. Source material: blood. The J gene is TRBJ2-3, the V gene TRBV5-1; tentatively, D is TRBD1 (6 bases). The receptor comes from a woman aged 25-40 years in good health. The DNA for the CDR3 is TGCGCCAGCAGCTTAAGTCAGGGGTCCCCCACAGATACGCAGTATTTT. As protein: CASSLSQGSPTDTQYF. The complete variable domain, with remaining parts taken from reference TRBV5-1 and TRBJ2-3, reads KAGVTQTPRYLIKTRGQQVTLSCSPISGHRSVSWYQQTPGQGLQFLFEYFSETQRNKGNFPGRFSGRQFSNSRSEMNVSTLELGDSALYLCASSLSQGSPTDTQYFGPGTRLTVL.